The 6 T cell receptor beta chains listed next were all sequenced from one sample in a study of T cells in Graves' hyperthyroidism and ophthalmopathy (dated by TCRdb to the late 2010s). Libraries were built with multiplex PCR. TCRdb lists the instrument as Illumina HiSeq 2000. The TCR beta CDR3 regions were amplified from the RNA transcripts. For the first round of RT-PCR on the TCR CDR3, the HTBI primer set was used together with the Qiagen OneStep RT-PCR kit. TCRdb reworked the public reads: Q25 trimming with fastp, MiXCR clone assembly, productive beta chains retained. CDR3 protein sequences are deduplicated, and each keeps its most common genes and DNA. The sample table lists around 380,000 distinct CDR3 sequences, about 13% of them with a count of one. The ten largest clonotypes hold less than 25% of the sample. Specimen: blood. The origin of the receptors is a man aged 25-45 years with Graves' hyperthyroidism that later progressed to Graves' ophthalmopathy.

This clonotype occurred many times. The CDR3 loop is CASSLGGQESYEQYF. In DNA form, the CDR3 reads TGTGCCAGCAGCTTAGGAGGACAGGAATCCTACGAGCAGTACTTC. This rearrangement joins TRBV7-9 to TRBJ2-7, with 7 bases lining up with TRBD1. V lost 1 base and J lost 1; bases outside the gene matches: 4. Germline CDR1 is SEHNR and CDR2 is FQNEAQ (reference sequence). The CDR3 extends over 15 amino acids.

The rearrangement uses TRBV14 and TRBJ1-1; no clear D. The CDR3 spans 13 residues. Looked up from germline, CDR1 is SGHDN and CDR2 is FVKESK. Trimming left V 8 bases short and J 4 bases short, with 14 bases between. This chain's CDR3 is CASGAEGSTEAFF. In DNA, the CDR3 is TGTGCCAGCGGAGCGGAGGGAAGCACTGAAGCTTTCTTT.

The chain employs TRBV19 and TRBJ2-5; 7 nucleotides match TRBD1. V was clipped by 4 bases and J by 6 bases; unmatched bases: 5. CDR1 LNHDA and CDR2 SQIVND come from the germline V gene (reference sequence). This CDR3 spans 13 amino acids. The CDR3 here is CASSKGAWQTQYF. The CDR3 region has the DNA TGTGCCAGTAGTAAGGGGGCCTGGCAGACCCAGTACTTC.

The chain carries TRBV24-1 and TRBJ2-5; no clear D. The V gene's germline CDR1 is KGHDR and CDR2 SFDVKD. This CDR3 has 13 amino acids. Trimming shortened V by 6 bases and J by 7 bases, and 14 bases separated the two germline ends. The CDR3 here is CATSPTAWGTQYF. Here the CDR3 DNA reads TGTGCCACCAGTCCGACCGCCTGGGGGACCCAGTACTTC.

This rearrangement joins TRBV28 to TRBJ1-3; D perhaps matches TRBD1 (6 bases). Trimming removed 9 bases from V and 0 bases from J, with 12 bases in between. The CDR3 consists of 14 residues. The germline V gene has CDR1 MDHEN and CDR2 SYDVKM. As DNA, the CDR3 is TGTGCCAGTCGGAGGGGGGACTCTGGAAACACCATATATTTT. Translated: CASRRGDSGNTIYF. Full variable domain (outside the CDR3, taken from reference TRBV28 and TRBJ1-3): DVKVTQSSRYLVKRTGEKVFLECVQDMDHENMFWYRQDPGLGLRLIYFSYDVKMKEKGDIPEGYSVSREKKERFSLILESASTNQTSMYLCASRRGDSGNTIYFGEGSWLTVV.

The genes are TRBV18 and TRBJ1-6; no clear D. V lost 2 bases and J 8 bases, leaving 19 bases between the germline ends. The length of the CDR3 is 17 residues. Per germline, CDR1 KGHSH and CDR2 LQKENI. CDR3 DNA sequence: TGTGCCAGCTCACCAAAAGTTATAGGCTCTTGGGATTCACCCCTCCACTTT. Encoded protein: CASSPKVIGSWDSPLHF.